Below are 7 T cell receptor beta chains sequenced from a single sample in a study of blood T cell repertoires in COVID-19. This table comes from immunoSEQ multiplex PCR, and its TCRdb copy is limited to in-frame clones, with some not included. The table records 250,000 or so clones, 80% to 85% of them present only once. The sequencing input was peripheral blood. The source of these receptors is a woman between 35 and 50 years old who had recovered from COVID-19.

V and J are TRBV19 and TRBJ2-6; TRBD2 is a possible D gene (6 bases). The V gene's germline CDR1 is LNHDA and CDR2 SQIVND (reference sequence). The CDR3 is 17 residues long. The V and J ends lost 6 bases and 2 bases respectively, with 17 bases between them. The CDR3 DNA reads as TGTGCCAGTAGCCCGGGAGCCGGAATGGCTGGGGCCAACGTCCTGACTTTC. This codes for CASSPGAGMAGANVLTF. The whole variable domain, filled in from reference TRBV19 and TRBJ2-6, reads DGGITQSPKYLFRKEGQNVTLSCEQNLNHDAMYWYRQDPGQGLRLIYYSQIVNDFQKGDIAEGYSVSREKKESFPLTVTSAQKNPTAFYLCASSPGAGMAGANVLTFGAGSRLTVL.

This chain uses TRBV3-1 (or the pseudogene TRBV3-2) with TRBJ2-7, with D unresolved. V was shortened by 1 base and J by 6 bases, with 4 bases between the two germline ends. The CDR3 length is 11 residues. Looked up from germline, CDR1 is LGHDT and CDR2 is YNNKEL (reference sequence). CDR3 nucleotides: TGTGCCAGCAGCCAAGCGTCCGAGCAGTACTTC. Translated: CASSQASEQYF.

The CDR3 DNA is TGTGCCAGCAGCTTGGGGGACAGGGTGAACTATGGCTACACCTTC. It encodes CASSLGDRVNYGYTF. The chain carries TRBV5-6 and TRBJ1-2; the match to TRBD1 covers 9 bases. The CDR3 covers 15 residues. The V and J ends lost 0 bases and 2 bases, in that order; junction bases with no gene match: 2. Germline CDR1 reads SGHDT; CDR2 reads YYEEEE. The full variable domain, in which reference TRBV5-6 and TRBJ1-2 provide the parts outside the CDR3, is DAGVTQSPTHLIKTRGQQVTLRCSPKSGHDTVSWYQQALGQGPQFIFQYYEEEERQRGNFPDRFSGHQFPNYSSELNVNALLLGDSALYLCASSLGDRVNYGYTFGSGTRLTVV.

The chain is built from TRBV12-3 or TRBV12-4 and TRBJ1-2; a possible D gene is TRBD1 (6 bases). The CDR3 consists of 12 residues. The V end lost 5 bases, the J end lost 6 bases, and 10 bases lay between the germline ends. For the CDR3, the DNA is TGTGCCAGCAGTCTTAGGGGGAATGGCTACACCTTC. Amino acid sequence: CASSLRGNGYTF.

The chain couples TRBV27 to TRBJ2-1; tentative D call: TRBD1 (5 bases). Germline assignment: CDR1 MNHEY and CDR2 SMNVEV (reference sequence). The CDR3 extends over 14 amino acids. Deletions cut 7 bases from V and 6 bases from J, with 16 bases between. The CDR3 DNA sequence: TGTGCCAGCAAAAGGGGTCCACCCTCCAATGAGCAGTTCTTC. It translates to CASKRGPPSNEQFF.

J is TRBJ2-2 and V is TRBV7-3; 7 nucleotides match TRBD1. Per germline, CDR1 SGHTA and CDR2 FQGTGA. The V and J ends lost 5 bases and 8 bases, in that order; junction bases with no gene match: 5. The CDR3 has 13 residues. CDR3 coding DNA: TGTGCCAGCAGCGATACAGGGGAGGGGGAGCTGTTTTTT. Translation: CASSDTGEGELFF.

The rearrangement joins TRBV5-1 to TRBJ1-1, with D possibly matching TRBD1 (5 bases). CDR3 size: 14 residues. Germline lookup yields CDR1 SGHRS and CDR2 YFSETQ. Trimming took off 0 bases at V and 0 bases at J, with 6 bases between the two ends. The CDR3 region has the DNA TGCGCCAGCAGCTTGGGGACATTGAACACTGAAGCTTTCTTT. Its protein product is CASSLGTLNTEAFF.